The clone carrying this T cell receptor (beta chain) was seen only once. TCRdb's copy holds only in-frame clones and misses some; the assay was immunoSEQ multiplex PCR. The data show approximately 500,000 clones, about 88% seen once. The sample is drawn from a study of blood T cell repertoires in COVID-19. Study overall: In each case, the material was cDNA or gDNA derived from T cells, B-cell-depleted T cells, or PBMCs.

CDR3 length: 14 residues. Trimming took off 5 bases at V and 2 bases at J, with 12 bases between the two ends. From germline, CDR1 is SGHDT and CDR2 YYEEEE. This chain joins TRBV5-6 and TRBJ2-3; tentative D call: TRBD2 (5 bases). Sequences were obtained from peripheral blood. The TCR comes from a man aged 18 to 29 with COVID-19, enrolled during active disease. CDR3 amino acids: CASSSDFDTDTQYF. As DNA, the CDR3 is TGTGCCAGCAGTTCGGACTTCGACACAGATACGCAGTATTTT.